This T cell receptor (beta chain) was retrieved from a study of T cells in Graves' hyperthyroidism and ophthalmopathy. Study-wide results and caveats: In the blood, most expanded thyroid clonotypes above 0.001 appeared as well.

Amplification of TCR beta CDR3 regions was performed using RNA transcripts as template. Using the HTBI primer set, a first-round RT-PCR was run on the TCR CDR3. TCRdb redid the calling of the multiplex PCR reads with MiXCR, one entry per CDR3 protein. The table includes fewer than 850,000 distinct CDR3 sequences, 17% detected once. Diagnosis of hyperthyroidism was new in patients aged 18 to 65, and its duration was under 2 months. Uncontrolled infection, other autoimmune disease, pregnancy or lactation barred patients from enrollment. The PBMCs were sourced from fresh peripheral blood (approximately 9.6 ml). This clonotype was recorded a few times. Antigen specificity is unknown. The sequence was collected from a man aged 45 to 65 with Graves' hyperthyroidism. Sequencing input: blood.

CDR3 DNA sequence: TGTGCCACCAGTGACTCCGGGAAGCTTAACACCGGGGAGCTGTTTTTT. It is translated as CATSDSGKLNTGELFF. The rearrangement uses TRBV24-1 and TRBJ2-2, with D possibly TRBD2 on 5 matching bases. Trimming removed 4 bases at V and 2 bases at J, with 13 bases between. The CDR3 totals 16 residues. The germline CDR1 and CDR2 sequences are KGHDR and SFDVKD.